These T cell receptor beta chains were read from a single sample in a study of T cells in tumors after PD-1 blockade. TCRdb's table, derived via immunoSEQ multiplex PCR, lists solely in-frame clones and lacks some. The table records 15,000 to 25,000 clones, roughly 80% of them present only once. This material consisted of PBMCs, taken after anti-PD-1 therapy. The source of these receptors is a human donor with advanced basal cell or squamous cell carcinoma (not recorded which). Both conserved end residues are part of each CDR3. Fields, in order: D gene, clone size, V gene, J gene, CDR3 DNA, CDR3 protein. A D gene is named only where the DNA matches it firmly. The listing skips clone size in some rows; elsewhere it reads once, few, many or a size class.

>TRBD2|.|TRBV23-1|TRBJ2-7
TGCGCCAGCAGTCAAATTCCCGGGACTAGCGGACTCGTCTACGAGCAGTACTTC
CASSQIPGTSGLVYEQYF
>TRBD2|few|TRBV7-9|TRBJ2-1
TGTGCCAGCAGCTCGGGACTAGTCGCTGAGCAGTTCTTC
CASSSGLVAEQFF
>TRBD2|.|TRBV6-6|TRBJ2-7
TGTGCCAGCAGTTCTCCCGGACTAGCGGAGAAGGAGCAGTACTTC
CASSSPGLAEKEQYF
>TRBD2|.|TRBV18|TRBJ2-5
TGTGCCAGCTCATCGAGCGGGGCCCAAGAGACCCAGTACTTC
CASSSSGAQETQYF
>.|.|TRBV7-3|TRBJ1-4
TGTGCCAGCAGCTCCCCCCCCGGGAAGAATGAAAAACTGTTTTTT
CASSSPPGKNEKLFF
>TRBD2|few|TRBV3-1/TRBV3-2|TRBJ2-1
TGTGCCAGCAGCCCTTGGACTAGCGGGAGTTACAACAATGAGCAGTTCTTC
CASSPWTSGSYNNEQFF
>.|.|TRBV5-1|TRBJ2-3
TGCGCCAGCAGCTTGGGGTCGGGAGTGGGCACAGATACGCAGTATTTT
CASSLGSGVGTDTQYF
>.|few|TRBV19|TRBJ1-1
TGTGCCAGTAGTCGTAGGACCAAGGGAGAGCCACGGGTTACTGAAGCTTTCTTT
CASSRRTKGEPRVTEAFF
>.|few|TRBV5-1|TRBJ2-7
TGCGCCAGCAGCTTGGACACTAGCTCCTACGAGCAGTACTTC
CASSLDTSSYEQYF
>TRBD2|.|TRBV29-1|TRBJ2-5
TGCAGCGTTATTATCGGGACTAGCGGGAGTGGTGAGACCCAGTACTTC
CSVIIGTSGSGETQYF
>TRBD2|.|TRBV5-1|TRBJ2-1
TGCGCCAGCAGCTTGTCGGGGGAGGGGTGGAATGAGCAGTTCTTC
CASSLSGEGWNEQFF
>.|.|TRBV25-1|TRBJ2-5
TGTGCCAGCAGTGAACGGAGGGGGGGTAGAGCGGAGACCCAGTACTTC
CASSERRGGRAETQYF
>.|.|TRBV6-5|TRBJ2-2
TGTGCCAGTCGACCAAGGCTGTACACCGGGGAGCTGTTTTTT
CASRPRLYTGELFF
>.|.|TRBV18|TRBJ2-3
TGTGCCAGCTCACCAATGGGGGCAAACACAGATACGCAGTATTTT
CASSPMGANTDTQYF
>TRBD2|.|TRBV24-1|TRBJ2-3
TGTGCCACCAGTGATCCCGGTCTAGCGGGTATGACAGATACGCAGTATTTT
CATSDPGLAGMTDTQYF
>.|few|TRBV1|TRBJ2-5
TGCACCAGCAGCCAAGATCGCCCGGGTAGCGGGACCGGGGGGACCCAGTACTTC
CTSSQDRPGSGTGGTQYF
>TRBD2|.|TRBV11-2|TRBJ2-1
TGTGCCACCTCCGAAGTATGGGTAGCGGGGGGGCTGTCCTACAATGAGCAGTTCTTC
CATSEVWVAGGLSYNEQFF
>TRBD1|.|TRBV20-1|TRBJ2-7
TGCAGTGCTAGTGCCGAGACAGGGCATTTAGAGGAGCAGTACTTC
CSASAETGHLEEQYF
>.|.|TRBV18|TRBJ1-1
TGTGCCAGCTCTAATGGGCAGGGGAACACTGAAGCTTTCTTT
CASSNGQGNTEAFF
>.|.|TRBV19|TRBJ1-3
TGTGCCAGCGGGACGACTGGAAACACCATATATTTT
CASGTTGNTIYF
>.|.|TRBV29-1|TRBJ2-5
TGCAGCGTTGAAGACTGGACAGATAGTCCCCAGTACTTC
CSVEDWTDSPQYF
>.|.|TRBV12-3/TRBV12-4|TRBJ2-7
TGTGCCAGCAGTTTTGCAGGGTACGAGCAGTACTTC
CASSFAGYEQYF
>TRBD1|.|TRBV7-9|TRBJ2-7
TGTGCCAGCAGCTTAGAGGGGACAGGGGGCGAGCAGTACTTC
CASSLEGTGGEQYF
>.|.|TRBV5-5|TRBJ2-2
TGTGCCAGCAGCTTACAGGCCCCAGTCACCGGGGAGCTGTTTTTT
CASSLQAPVTGELFF
>.|.|TRBV27|TRBJ2-6
TGTGCCAGCAGTTTATGGGCTGGATCTCGCTCTGGGGCCAACGTCCTGACTTTC
CASSLWAGSRSGANVLTF
>TRBD1|.|TRBV19|TRBJ1-4
TGTGCCAGTAGTACGACAGGGGCTTTTAATGAAAAACTGTTTTTT
CASSTTGAFNEKLFF
>.|.|TRBV28|TRBJ2-2
TGTGCCAGCAGTTCCCCACGGTCGGGCGGGTTGGAGCTGTTTTTT
CASSSPRSGGLELFF
>.|.|TRBV13|TRBJ1-2
TGTGCCAGCAGCTTAGGCCTGGTAGGGTATGGCTACACCTTC
CASSLGLVGYGYTF
>TRBD1|.|TRBV28|TRBJ1-5
TGTGCCAGCAGTTTTTTGCAGGGGGACCAGCCCCAGCATTTT
CASSFLQGDQPQHF
>.|.|TRBV5-4|TRBJ2-2
TGTGCCAGCAGCTTGGACCGGGACAACACCGGGGAGCTGTTTTTT
CASSLDRDNTGELFF
>.|.|TRBV24-1|TRBJ2-3
TGTGCCACCAGTCACACAGGAGGGACAGATACGCAGTATTTT
CATSHTGGTDTQYF
>.|once|TRBV14|TRBJ1-1
TGTGCCAGCAGCCCTCGGACTGCTCTCGTCCGGAACACTGAAGCTTTCTTT
CASSPRTALVRNTEAFF
>TRBD1|.|TRBV10-3|TRBJ1-2
TGTGCCATCAGTGGGACAGGGGCTGGGATGCGTGGCTACACCTTC
CAISGTGAGMRGYTF
>TRBD1|.|TRBV11-2|TRBJ1-6
TGTGCCAGCAGCGTCGACAGGGGTTATAATTCACCCCTCCACTTT
CASSVDRGYNSPLHF
>.|.|TRBV7-9|TRBJ2-5
TGTGCCAGCAGCCTTCGGGACTTACAAGAGACCCAGTACTTC
CASSLRDLQETQYF
>.|.|TRBV5-1|TRBJ2-7
TGCGCCAGCAGCTCTGGTTCCTACGAGCAGTACTTC
CASSSGSYEQYF
>.|.|TRBV5-1|TRBJ1-6
TGCGCCAGCAGCGGATATAATTCACCCCTCCACTTT
CASSGYNSPLHF
>.|.|TRBV14|TRBJ1-1
TGTGCCAGCAGCCAGGGGCGGAACACTGAAGCTTTCTTT
CASSQGRNTEAFF
>TRBD2|.|TRBV27|TRBJ2-2
TGTGCCAGCAGACCCGGGGGGTTAAAGGCCGGGGAGCTGTTTTTT
CASRPGGLKAGELFF
>TRBD2|.|TRBV2|TRBJ2-1
TGTGCCAGCAGTGAATGGACGGGGGGGTCCTACAATGAGCAGTTCTTC
CASSEWTGGSYNEQFF
>TRBD2|.|TRBV7-9|TRBJ2-3
TGTGCCAGCAGCACCCAGGCCCTAGCGGCCACAGATACGCAGTATTTT
CASSTQALAATDTQYF
>.|.|TRBV20-1|TRBJ1-3
TGCAGTGCGACCATATCCATATATTTT
CSATISIYF
>TRBD2|.|TRBV29-1|TRBJ2-3
TGCAGCGTTGTGTGGCCTAGCGGGTCCTCCGTGTATACGCAGTATTTT
CSVVWPSGSSVYTQYF
>TRBD1|.|TRBV13|TRBJ2-7
TGTGCCAGCAGCTCGCGGGACAGGGACTACGAGCAGTACTTC
CASSSRDRDYEQYF
>.|.|TRBV5-6|TRBJ2-1
TGTGCCAGTATACGGGGGAGCTCCTACAATGAGCAGTTCTTC
CASIRGSSYNEQFF
>TRBD2|.|TRBV28|TRBJ2-3
TGTGCCAGCAGTCACTCACTAGCGGCTAGCACAGATACGCAGTATTTT
CASSHSLAASTDTQYF